The T cell receptor (beta chain) described here comes from a study of control samples from healthy donors and cancer patients. Germline CDR1 reads SGHTA; CDR2 reads FQGTGA. The CDR3 loop spans 15 amino acids. Trimming pared 2 bases from V and 2 bases from J, leaving 10 bases between. The data were produced by immunoSEQ multiplex PCR, yet TCRdb's version contains in-frame clones alone and is incomplete. This sample has tens of thousands of clones; roughly 95% occur once, and the top ten carry about 2.4%. This clone has a single count. The V gene is TRBV7-3, the J gene TRBJ1-3, with D tentatively TRBD1 (5 bases). The receptor was isolated from a young man in good health. Sequencing was performed on blood. In DNA form, the CDR3 reads TGTGCCAGCAGCTTATCGGCAGGGACTGGAAACACCATATATTTT. Translation: CASSLSAGTGNTIYF.